Listed here is a single TCR beta chain. No cognate antigen has been identified for it. Base qualities are not at hand, and no much larger clone is one base apart. The treatment or condition label of this sample denotes: live attenuated yellow fever vaccine strain. Two biological replicates of bulk PBMCs were collected at each blood-draw timepoint. A standard Ficoll-Paque protocol was used to isolate PBMCs from peripheral blood. TriZol was used to extract RNA from bulk PBMCs, CD4 and CD8 fractions, and dextramer-positive and dextramer-negative fractions. The sample comes from a study of T cells after yellow fever vaccination (dated 2019 in TCRdb). For the study in its entirety: The SMART-Seq v4 Ultra Low Input RNA kit was used to prepare libraries from fractions with low cell numbers. To follow T-cell clones before and after primary and booster YFV17D yellow fever vaccination, bulk TCR alpha and beta repertoires were sequenced over time. Two healthy male donors, one aged 18 to 30 and one aged 30 to 40 years, made up the cohort. Bulk PBMC replicates and cell subsets were isolated from blood drawn at multiple timepoints before and after both primary and secondary immunization.

TCR cDNA was synthesized by 5'RACE template switching, which introduced a universal primer site and unique molecular identifiers. cDNA synthesis was primed from both the TCR alpha and TCR beta constant segments. Two PCR steps were used to amplify libraries, with sample barcodes and sequencing adapters being added in the second step. Libraries were sequenced on Illumina HiSeq 2500 (2x100 bp) or NovaSeq (2x150 bp). The original methods were these. Reads were demultiplexed and collapsed into UMI consensus sequences with MIGEC, and V(D)J alignment was performed with MiXCR. Vaccine-responding clonotypes were identified with edgeR using replicate PBMC samples, with FDR below 0.01 and a log2 fold change above 5 up to day 15 being required. Each bulk clonotype was labeled CD4 or CD8 based on which sequenced repertoire, CD4 or CD8, contained the clonotype at higher abundance. TCRdb redid the processing of the public reads, applying fastp at Q25 and MiXCR, and retained in-frame beta chains. CDR3 protein duplicates are merged, each entry listing the most common genes and DNA. None of the V and J calls come from the authors' own analysis; TCRdb made them. The sample profile shows some 560,000 distinct CDR3 sequences; around 21% of them were found once. Roughly an eighth of the sample is held by the ten biggest clonotypes.

Findings and caveats that apply to the study as a whole: Computational filtering was needed because FACS-sorted repertoires could contain abundant contaminating clonotypes from the bulk population. Compared with the primary T-cell response, the secondary T-cell response was weaker but faster, peaking on day 5 rather than day 15. Most clones expanded after primary vaccination (96% of CD4 and 88% of CD8) were re-detected after the booster, suggesting that broad memory maintenance occurred. A small fraction of clonotypes showed up in both the CD4 and CD8 compartments, probably as a result of convergent recombination. Because only a couple of donors were included in the study, the extent to which the findings can be generalized is limited.

Including cysteine and phenylalanine, the CDR3 has 18 amino acids. The sequence is cut down to CDR3 DNA, 54 bases in frame from base 1. From a lookup of the germline V gene (reference sequence), CDR1 and CDR2 are DFQATT and SNEGSKA. Germline trimming amounts to 5 bases on V and 4 bases on J, with 13 as the count of junction bases outside the gene matches. The TCR originated in a man aged 30 to 45 who received the YFV17D yellow fever vaccine. The material sequenced was PBMCs, taken 15 days after the yellow fever booster vaccination. Recombination joined TRBV20-1 with TRBJ2-1, and TRBD2 matches 14 of the central bases. The CDR3 reads as follows: CSASTPHGTSGSYNEQFF. Here is the DNA: TGCAGTGCTTCCACCCCGCATGGGACTAGCGGGAGTTACAATGAGCAGTTCTTC.